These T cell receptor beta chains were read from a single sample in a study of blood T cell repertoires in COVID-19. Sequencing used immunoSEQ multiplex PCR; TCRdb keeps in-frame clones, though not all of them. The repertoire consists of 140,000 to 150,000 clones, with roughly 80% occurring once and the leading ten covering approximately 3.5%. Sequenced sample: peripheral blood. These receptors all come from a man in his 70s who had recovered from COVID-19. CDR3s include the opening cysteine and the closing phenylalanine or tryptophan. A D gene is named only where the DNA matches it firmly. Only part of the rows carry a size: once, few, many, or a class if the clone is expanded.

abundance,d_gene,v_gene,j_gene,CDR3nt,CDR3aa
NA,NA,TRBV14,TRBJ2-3,TGTGCCAGCAGCCAAGATTGGGGCAATACGCAGTATTTT,CASSQDWGNTQYF
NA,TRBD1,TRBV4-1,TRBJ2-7,TGCGCCAGCAGCCAATCGACCGGGACAGGACCCTACGAGCAGTACTTC,CASSQSTGTGPYEQYF
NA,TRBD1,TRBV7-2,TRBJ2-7,TGTGCCAGCAGCTCGGGACAGTATCTGGGGTCCTACGAGCAGTACTTC,CASSSGQYLGSYEQYF
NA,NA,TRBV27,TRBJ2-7,TGTGCCAGCAGTACCGTTCTTGGGGCTTGGGCAGGACCATCCTACGAGCAGTACTTC,CASSTVLGAWAGPSYEQYF
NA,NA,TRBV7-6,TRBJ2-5,TGTGCCAGCAGCCGAGAGACCCAGTACTTC,CASSRETQYF
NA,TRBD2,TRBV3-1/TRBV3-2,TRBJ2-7,TGTGCCAGCAGCCATAGGAGCGGGAGGGCGGAAGAGCAGTACTTC,CASSHRSGRAEEQYF
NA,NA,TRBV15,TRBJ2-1,TGTGCCACCAGCAGAGTCGACAGTCCAGATGACAATGAGCAGTTCTTC,CATSRVDSPDDNEQFF
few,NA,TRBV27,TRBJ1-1,TGTGCCAGCAGTCCCGGGATGAACACTGAAGCTTTCTTT,CASSPGMNTEAFF
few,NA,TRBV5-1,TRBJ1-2,TGCGCCAGCAGCTTAGGCTTCAGGGAGGGATATGGCTACACCTTC,CASSLGFREGYGYTF
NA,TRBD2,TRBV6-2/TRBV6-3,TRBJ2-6,TGTGCCAGCAGTTACTCCGGGGGGAGATCTGGGGCCAACGTCCTGACTTTC,CASSYSGGRSGANVLTF
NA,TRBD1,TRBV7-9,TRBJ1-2,TGTGCCAGCAGCTTAGCAGGGGGCGCTGGCTACACCTTC,CASSLAGGAGYTF
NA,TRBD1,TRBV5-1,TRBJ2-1,TGCGCCAGCAGCGGAGGACAGGGGGCCGGCAATGAGCAGTTCTTC,CASSGGQGAGNEQFF
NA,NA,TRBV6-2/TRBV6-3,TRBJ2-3,TGTGCCAGCAGTTACTCTGCGGAGGCGGGATCGTCAGATACGCAGTATTTT,CASSYSAEAGSSDTQYF
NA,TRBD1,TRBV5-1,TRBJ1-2,TGCGCCAGCAGCTCAACGCGAACAGGGGGCGCATATGGCTACACCTTC,CASSSTRTGGAYGYTF